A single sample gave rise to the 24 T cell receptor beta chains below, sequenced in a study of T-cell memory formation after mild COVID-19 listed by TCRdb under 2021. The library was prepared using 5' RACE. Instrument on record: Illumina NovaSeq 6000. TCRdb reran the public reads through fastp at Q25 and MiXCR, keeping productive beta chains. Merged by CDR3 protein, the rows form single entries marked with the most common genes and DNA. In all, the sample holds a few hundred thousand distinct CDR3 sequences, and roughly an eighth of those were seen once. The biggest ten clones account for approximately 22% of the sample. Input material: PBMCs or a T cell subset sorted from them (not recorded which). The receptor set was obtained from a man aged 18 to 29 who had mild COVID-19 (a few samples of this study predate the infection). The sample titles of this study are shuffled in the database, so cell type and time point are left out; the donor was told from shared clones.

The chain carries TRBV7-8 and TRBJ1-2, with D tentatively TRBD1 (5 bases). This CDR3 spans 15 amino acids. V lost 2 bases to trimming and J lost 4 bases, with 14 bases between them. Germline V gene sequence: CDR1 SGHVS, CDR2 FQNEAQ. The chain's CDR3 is CASSLLRGSGYGYTF. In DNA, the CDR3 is TGTGCCAGCAGCTTACTTCGGGGGAGTGGCTATGGCTACACCTTC.

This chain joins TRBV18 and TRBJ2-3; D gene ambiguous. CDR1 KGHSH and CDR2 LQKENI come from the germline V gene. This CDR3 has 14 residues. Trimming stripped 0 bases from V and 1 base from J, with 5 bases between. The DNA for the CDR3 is TGTGCCAGCTCACCACCCAGCGGCACAGATACGCAGTATTTT. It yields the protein CASSPPSGTDTQYF.

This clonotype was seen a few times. The CDR3 DNA reads as TGTGCCAGCAGCGTAGCTTTCGGCGCCTCCTACAATGAGCAGTTCTTC. Its translation: CASSVAFGASYNEQFF. The chain carries TRBV9 and TRBJ2-1; no definite D call. Looked up from germline, CDR1 is SGDLS and CDR2 is YYNGEE. This CDR3 is built from 16 residues. The germline V and J ends were trimmed by 0 bases and 0 bases, with 10 bases remaining between them.

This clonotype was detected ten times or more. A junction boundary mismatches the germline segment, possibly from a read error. DNA for the CDR3: TGTGCCAGCAGACCAGACTTGTGGGCGAAACCGGACTTC. This codes for CASRPDLWAKPDF. This chain uses TRBV6-5 with TRBJ2-4, with D hard to call. The CDR3 has 13 residues. Per the germline V gene, CDR1 is MNHEY and CDR2 is SVGAGI.

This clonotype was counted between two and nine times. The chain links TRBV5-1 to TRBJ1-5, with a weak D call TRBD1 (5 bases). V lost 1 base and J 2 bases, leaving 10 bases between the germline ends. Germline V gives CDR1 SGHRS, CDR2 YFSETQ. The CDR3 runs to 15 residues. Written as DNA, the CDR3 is TGCGCCAGCAGCTTGCAAGGGGATGGCAATCAGCCCCAGCATTTT. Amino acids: CASSLQGDGNQPQHF.

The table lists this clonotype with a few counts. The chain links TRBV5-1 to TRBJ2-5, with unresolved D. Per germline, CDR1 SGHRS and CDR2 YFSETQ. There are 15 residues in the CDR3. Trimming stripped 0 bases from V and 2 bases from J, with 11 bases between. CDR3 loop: CASSLDLASQETQYF. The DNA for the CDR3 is TGCGCCAGCAGCTTGGATCTGGCATCACAAGAGACCCAGTACTTC.

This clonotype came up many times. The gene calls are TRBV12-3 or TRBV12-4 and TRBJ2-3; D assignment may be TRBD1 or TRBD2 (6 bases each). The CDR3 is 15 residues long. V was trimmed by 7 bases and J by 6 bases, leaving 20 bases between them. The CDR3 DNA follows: TGTGCCAGCACCCCGTATTCGGGGGCGGGTGATACGCAGTATTTT. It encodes CASTPYSGAGDTQYF.

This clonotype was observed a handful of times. The CDR3 region has the DNA TGTGCCAGCAGCTTAGCGGAGGGGGTTGAGCAGTTCTTC. Translated: CASSLAEGVEQFF. The genes are TRBV7-9 and TRBJ2-1; either TRBD1 or TRBD2 may fit D (6 bases each). Trimming left V 0 bases short and J 9 bases short, with 9 bases between. The CDR3 extends over 13 amino acids. Germline loops: CDR1 SEHNR, CDR2 FQNEAQ (reference sequence). Supplemented by reference TRBV7-9 and TRBJ2-1, the full variable domain reads DTGVSQNPRHKITKRGQNVTFRCDPISEHNRLYWYRQTLGQGPEFLTYFQNEAQLEKSRLLSDRFSAERPKGSFSTLEIQRTEQGDSAMYLCASSLAEGVEQFFGPGTRLTVL.

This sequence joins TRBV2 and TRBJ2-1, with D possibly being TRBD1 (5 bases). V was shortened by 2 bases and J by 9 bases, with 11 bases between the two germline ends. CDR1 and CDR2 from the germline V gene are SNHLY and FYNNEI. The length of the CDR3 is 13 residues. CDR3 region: CASSEIRVSEQFF. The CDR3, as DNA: TGTGCCAGCAGTGAAATCAGGGTATCTGAGCAGTTCTTC.

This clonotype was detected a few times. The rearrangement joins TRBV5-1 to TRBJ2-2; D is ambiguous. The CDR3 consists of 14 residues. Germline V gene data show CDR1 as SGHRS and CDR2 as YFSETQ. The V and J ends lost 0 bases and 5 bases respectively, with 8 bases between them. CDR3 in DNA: TGCGCCAGCAGCTTGGCCCGCGATACCGGGGAGCTGTTTTTT. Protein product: CASSLARDTGELFF.

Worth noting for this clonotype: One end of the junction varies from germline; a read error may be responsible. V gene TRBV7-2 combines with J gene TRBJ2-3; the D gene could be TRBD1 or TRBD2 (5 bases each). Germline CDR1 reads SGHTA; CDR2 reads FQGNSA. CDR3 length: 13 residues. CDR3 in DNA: TGTGCCAGCAGACTAACGGGGCCAGATAGGCAGTATTTT. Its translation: CASRLTGPDRQYF.

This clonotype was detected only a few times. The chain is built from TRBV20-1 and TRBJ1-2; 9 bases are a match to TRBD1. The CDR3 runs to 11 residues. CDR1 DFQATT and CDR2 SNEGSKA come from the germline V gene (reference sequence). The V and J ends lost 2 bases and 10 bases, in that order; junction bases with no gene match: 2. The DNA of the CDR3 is TGCAGTGCTAGAAGGGACAGGGACTACACCTTC. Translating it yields CSARRDRDYTF.

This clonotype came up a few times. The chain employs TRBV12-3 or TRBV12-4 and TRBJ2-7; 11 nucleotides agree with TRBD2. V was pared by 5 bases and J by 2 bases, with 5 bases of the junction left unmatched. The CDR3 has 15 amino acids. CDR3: CASSHTSGGTYEQYF. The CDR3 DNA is TGTGCCAGCAGTCACACTAGCGGGGGAACCTACGAGCAGTACTTC.

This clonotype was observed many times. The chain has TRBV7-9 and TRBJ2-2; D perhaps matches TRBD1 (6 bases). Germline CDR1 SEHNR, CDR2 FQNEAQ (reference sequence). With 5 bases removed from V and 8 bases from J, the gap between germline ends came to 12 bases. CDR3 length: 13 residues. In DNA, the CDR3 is TGTGCCAGCAGCGCACAGGGTTTTGGGGAGCTGTTTTTT. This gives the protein CASSAQGFGELFF.

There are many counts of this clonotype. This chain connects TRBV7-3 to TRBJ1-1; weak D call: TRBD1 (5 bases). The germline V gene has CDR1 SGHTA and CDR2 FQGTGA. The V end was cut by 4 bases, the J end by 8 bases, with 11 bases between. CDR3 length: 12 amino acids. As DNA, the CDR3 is TGTGCCAGCAGCTCCGGGAGGGGCGAAGCTTTCTTT. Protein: CASSSGRGEAFF.

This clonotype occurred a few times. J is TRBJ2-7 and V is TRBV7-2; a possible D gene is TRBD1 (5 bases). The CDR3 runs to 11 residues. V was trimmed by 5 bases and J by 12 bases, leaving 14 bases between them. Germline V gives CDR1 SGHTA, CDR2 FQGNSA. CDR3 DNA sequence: TGTGCCAGCAGCGCAGGGCGAGTGGGGTACTTC. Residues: CASSAGRVGYF.

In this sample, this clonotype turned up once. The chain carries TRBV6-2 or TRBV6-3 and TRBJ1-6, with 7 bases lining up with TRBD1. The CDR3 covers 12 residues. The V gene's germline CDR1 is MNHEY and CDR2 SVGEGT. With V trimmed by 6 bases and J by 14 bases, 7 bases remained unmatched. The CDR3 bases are TGTGCCAGCAGACGAAGACAGGGCACCCTCCACTTT. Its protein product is CASRRRQGTLHF.

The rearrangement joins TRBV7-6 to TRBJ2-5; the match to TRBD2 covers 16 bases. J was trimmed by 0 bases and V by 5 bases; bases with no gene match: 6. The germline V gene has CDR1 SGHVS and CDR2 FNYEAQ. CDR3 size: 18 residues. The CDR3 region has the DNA TGTGCCAGCAGCCCGACGGGACTAGCGGGGGGGTACCAAGAGACCCAGTACTTC. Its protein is CASSPTGLAGGYQETQYF.

The CDR3 region has the DNA TGTGCCAGCAGCCTACGGACTAGTATTGCCCACGATACGCAGTATTTT. Its translation is CASSLRTSIAHDTQYF. The chain uses TRBV3-1 and TRBJ2-3, with TRBD2 matching over 7 bases. The CDR3 runs 16 residues. From germline, CDR1 is LGHDT and CDR2 YNNKEL (reference sequence). V trimming: 4 bases; J trimming: 6 bases; junction bases outside the gene matches: 13.

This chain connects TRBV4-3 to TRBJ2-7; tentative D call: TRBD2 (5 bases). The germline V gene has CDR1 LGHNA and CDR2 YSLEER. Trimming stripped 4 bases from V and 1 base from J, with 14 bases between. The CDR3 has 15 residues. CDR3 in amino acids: CASSPDDSGSYEQYF. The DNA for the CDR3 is TGCGCCAGCAGCCCGGACGATTCGGGGTCCTACGAGCAGTACTTC.

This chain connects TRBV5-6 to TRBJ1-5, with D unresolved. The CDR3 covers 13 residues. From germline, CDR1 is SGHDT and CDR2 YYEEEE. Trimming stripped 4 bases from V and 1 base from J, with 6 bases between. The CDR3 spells CASSADSNQPQHF. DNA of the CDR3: TGTGCCAGCAGCGCGGACAGCAATCAGCCCCAGCATTTT.

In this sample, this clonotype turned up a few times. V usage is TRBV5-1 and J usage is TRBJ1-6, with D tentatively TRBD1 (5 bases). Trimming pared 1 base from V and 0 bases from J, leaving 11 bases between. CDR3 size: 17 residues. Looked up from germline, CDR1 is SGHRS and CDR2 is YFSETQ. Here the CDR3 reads CASSLRDGSSYNSPLHF. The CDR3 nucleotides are TGCGCCAGCAGCTTGCGGGACGGAAGCTCCTATAATTCACCCCTCCACTTT.

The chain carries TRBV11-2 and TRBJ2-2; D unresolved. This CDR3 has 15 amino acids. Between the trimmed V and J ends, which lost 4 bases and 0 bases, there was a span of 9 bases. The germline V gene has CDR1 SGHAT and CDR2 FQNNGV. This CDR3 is CASSSSSSNTGELFF. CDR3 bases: TGTGCCAGCAGCTCATCCTCCTCGAACACCGGGGAGCTGTTTTTT. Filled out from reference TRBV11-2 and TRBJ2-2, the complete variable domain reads EAGVAQSPRYKIIEKRQSVAFWCNPISGHATLYWYQQILGQGPKLLIQFQNNGVVDDSQLPKDRFSAERLKGVDSTLKIQPAKLEDSAVYLCASSSSSSNTGELFFGEGSRLTVL.

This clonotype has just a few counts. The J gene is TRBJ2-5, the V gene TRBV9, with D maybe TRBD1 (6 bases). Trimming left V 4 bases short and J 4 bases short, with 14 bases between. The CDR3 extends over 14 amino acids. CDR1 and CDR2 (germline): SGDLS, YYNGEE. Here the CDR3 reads CASSPSRGRETQYF. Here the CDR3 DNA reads TGTGCCAGCAGCCCATCGAGGGGGAGAGAGACCCAGTACTTC.